This entry features one TCR beta chain sequence. What it binds is not known. This entry is derived from a study of T cells expressing NK-cell markers. The overall study: The authors sequenced eight donors, of whom seven were HCMV-seropositive and one was seronegative. Regarding the study as a whole: The same clonotypes also predominated in the CD3+CD56-NKG2C+ fraction of several donors. Expanded clones of NKG2C+ T cells had an unclear HCMV specificity.

Making the TCR beta cDNA relied on 5'RACE template switching with UMIs. With the 5' RACE reads reprocessed, TCRdb shows one record per CDR3 protein and no DNA. The sample holds roughly 280,000 distinct CDR3 sequences. The CDR3 runs to 19 residues. The germline gives CDR1 SGHRS, CDR2 YFSETQ. The J gene is TRBJ2-2, the V gene TRBV5-1; as DNA is missing, the TRBD2 call by TCRdb cannot be tested. The clonotype originates from a man younger than 35 in good health. Sequenced sample: blood T cells: a sorted CD56 or NKG2C T cell subset, CD4+ or CD8+ T cells, or bulk PBMC T cells (not recorded which). CDR3 amino acids: CASSLGTSGRAANTGELFF.